This TCR beta chain was sequenced in a study of blood T cell repertoires in COVID-19. Study overall: Some COVID-19 samples were acute and others convalescent; all came from the United States, Italy and Spain. PBMCs, B-cell-depleted T cells, or T cells provided the cDNA or gDNA that made up the material.

This CDR3 spans 12 amino acids. V gave up 6 bases and J gave up 4 bases, with 9 bases separating them. Seattle researchers signed up patients amid active infection and tracked them longitudinally. In the source study's methods: Amplification from reference gene primers served as the basis for estimated nucleated cell counts. The table came from immunoSEQ multiplex PCR; TCRdb's copy has only in-frame clones and leaves some out. That table furnishes V, J and clone size, whereas the DNA furnished D and trimming. The data show 55,000 to 65,000 clones, with approximately 80% seen just once and roughly 30% held by the top ten.

This sequence was found in a man in his sixties with COVID-19, enrolled during active disease. Input material: peripheral blood. The V gene is TRBV12-3 or TRBV12-4, the J gene TRBJ1-1; D perhaps matches TRBD1 (6 bases). The CDR3 is CASSSQGTEAFF. In nucleotides, the CDR3 is TGTGCCAGCAGCTCACAGGGCACTGAAGCTTTCTTT.